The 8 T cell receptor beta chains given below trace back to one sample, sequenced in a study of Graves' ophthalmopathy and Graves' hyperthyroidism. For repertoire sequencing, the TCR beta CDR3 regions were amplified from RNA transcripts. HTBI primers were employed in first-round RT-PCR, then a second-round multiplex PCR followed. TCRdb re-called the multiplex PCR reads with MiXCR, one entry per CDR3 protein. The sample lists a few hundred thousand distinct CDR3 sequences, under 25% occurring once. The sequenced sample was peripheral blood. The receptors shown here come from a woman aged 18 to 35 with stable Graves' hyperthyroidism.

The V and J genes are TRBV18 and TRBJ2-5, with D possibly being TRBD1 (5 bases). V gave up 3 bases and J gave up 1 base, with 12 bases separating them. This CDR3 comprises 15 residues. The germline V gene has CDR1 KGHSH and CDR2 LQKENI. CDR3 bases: TGTGCCAGCTCACCGAACGACAGTCCCCAAGAGACCCAGTACTTC. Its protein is CASSPNDSPQETQYF.

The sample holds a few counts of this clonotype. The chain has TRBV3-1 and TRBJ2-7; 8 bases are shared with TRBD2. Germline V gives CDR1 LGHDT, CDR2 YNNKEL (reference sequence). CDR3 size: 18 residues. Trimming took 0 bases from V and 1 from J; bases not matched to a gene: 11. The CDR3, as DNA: TGTGCCAGCAGCCAAGATCGGCTGGCGGGAGGAGAATCCTACGAGCAGTACTTC. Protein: CASSQDRLAGGESYEQYF.

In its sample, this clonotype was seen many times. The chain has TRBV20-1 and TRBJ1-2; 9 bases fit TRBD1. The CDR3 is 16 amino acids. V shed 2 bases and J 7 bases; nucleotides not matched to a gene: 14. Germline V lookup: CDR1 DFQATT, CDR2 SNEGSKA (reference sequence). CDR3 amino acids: CSARQSPKQGASGYTF. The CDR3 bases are TGCAGTGCTAGACAAAGCCCCAAACAGGGGGCAAGTGGCTACACCTTC.

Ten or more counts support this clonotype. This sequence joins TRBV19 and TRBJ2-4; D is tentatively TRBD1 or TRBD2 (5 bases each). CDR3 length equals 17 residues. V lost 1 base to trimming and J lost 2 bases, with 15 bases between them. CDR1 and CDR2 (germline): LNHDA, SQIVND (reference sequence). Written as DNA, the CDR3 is TGTGCCAGTAGTATAGGGGGGTGGGCAGACTCCAAAAACATTCAGTACTTC. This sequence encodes CASSIGGWADSKNIQYF.

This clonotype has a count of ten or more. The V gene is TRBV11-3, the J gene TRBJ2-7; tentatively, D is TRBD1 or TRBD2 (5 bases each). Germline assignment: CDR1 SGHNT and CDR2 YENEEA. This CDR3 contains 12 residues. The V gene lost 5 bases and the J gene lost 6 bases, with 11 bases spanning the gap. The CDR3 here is CASSRERGEQYF. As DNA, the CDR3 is TGTGCCAGCAGCCGCGAGAGGGGCGAGCAGTACTTC.

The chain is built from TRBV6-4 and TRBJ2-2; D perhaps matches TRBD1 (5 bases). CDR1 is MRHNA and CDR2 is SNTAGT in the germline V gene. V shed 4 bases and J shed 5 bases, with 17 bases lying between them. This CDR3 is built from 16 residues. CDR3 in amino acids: CASSASQGLKTGELFF. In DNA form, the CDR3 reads TGTGCCAGCAGTGCCTCGCAGGGTTTGAAAACCGGGGAGCTGTTTTTT.

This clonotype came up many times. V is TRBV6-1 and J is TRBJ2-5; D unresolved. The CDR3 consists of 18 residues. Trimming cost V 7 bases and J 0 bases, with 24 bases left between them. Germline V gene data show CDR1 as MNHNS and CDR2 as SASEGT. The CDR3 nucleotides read TGTGCCAGCAAAGCCCCCCCTATGGCAGTTTGGGACCAAGAGACCCAGTACTTC. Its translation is CASKAPPMAVWDQETQYF.

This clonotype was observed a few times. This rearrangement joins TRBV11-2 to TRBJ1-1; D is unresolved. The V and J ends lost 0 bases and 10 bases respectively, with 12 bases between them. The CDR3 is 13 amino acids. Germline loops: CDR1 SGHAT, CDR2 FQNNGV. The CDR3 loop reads CASSLEAVRRAFF. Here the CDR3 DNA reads TGTGCCAGCAGCTTAGAGGCGGTTAGAAGAGCTTTCTTT.